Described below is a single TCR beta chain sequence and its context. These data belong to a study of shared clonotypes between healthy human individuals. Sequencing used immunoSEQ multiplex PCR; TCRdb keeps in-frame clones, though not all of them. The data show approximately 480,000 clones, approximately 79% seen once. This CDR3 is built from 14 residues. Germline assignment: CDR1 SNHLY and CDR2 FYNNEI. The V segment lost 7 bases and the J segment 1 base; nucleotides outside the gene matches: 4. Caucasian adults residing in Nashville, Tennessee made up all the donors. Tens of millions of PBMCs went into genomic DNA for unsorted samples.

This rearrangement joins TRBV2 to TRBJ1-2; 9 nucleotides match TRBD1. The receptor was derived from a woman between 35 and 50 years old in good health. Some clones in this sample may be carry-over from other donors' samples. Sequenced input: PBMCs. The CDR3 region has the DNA TGTGCCAGCAATCGACAGGGGGGTAACTATGGCTACACCTTC. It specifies CASNRQGGNYGYTF. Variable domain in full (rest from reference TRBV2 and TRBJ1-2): EPEVTQTPSHQVTQMGQEVILRCVPISNHLYFYWYRQILGQKVEFLVSFYNNEISEKSEIFDDQFSVERPDGSNFTLKIRSTKLEDSAMYFCASNRQGGNYGYTFGSGTRLTVV.